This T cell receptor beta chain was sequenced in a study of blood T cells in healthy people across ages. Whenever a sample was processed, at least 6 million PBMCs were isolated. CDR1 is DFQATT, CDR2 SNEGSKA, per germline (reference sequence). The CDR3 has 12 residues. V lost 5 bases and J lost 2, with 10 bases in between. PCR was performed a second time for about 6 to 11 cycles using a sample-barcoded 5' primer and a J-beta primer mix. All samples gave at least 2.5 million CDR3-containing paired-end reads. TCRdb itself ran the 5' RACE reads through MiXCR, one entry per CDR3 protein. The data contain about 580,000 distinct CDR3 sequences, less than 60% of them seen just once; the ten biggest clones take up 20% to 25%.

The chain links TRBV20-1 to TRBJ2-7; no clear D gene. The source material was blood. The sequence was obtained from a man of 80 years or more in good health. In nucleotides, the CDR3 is TGCAGTGCTGGTAAAGGAGCCTACGAGCAGTACTTC. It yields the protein CSAGKGAYEQYF.